The present T cell receptor (beta chain) was sequenced within a study of cytomegalovirus exposure and HLA in healthy donors. Study observations and caveats: Most of the CMV-associated TCR beta chains (in a later analysis) appeared to be HLA-restricted.

Both 60 Vbeta primers and 13 Jbeta primers went into the PCR. TCRdb keeps only in-frame clones here, not all; method: immunoSEQ multiplex PCR. This repertoire includes approximately 110,000 clones. Germline CDR1 SGHDT, CDR2 YYEEEE. V lost 0 bases and J 1 base, leaving 11 bases between the germline ends. CDR3 size: 15 residues. Note on this clone: Its target is not known.

Source material: PBMCs. The clonotype was recovered from a man aged 25 to 40 in good health and CMV-seronegative. V gene TRBV5-6 combines with J gene TRBJ2-7; a weak D match, TRBD1 (5 bases). In DNA, the CDR3 is TGTGCCAGCAGCTTGGACACAGGTCCTTCCTACGAGCAGTACTTC. It specifies CASSLDTGPSYEQYF. The full variable domain, in which reference TRBV5-6 and TRBJ2-7 provide the parts outside the CDR3, is DAGVTQSPTHLIKTRGQQVTLRCSPKSGHDTVSWYQQALGQGPQFIFQYYEEEERQRGNFPDRFSGHQFPNYSSELNVNALLLGDSALYLCASSLDTGPSYEQYFGPGTRLTVT.